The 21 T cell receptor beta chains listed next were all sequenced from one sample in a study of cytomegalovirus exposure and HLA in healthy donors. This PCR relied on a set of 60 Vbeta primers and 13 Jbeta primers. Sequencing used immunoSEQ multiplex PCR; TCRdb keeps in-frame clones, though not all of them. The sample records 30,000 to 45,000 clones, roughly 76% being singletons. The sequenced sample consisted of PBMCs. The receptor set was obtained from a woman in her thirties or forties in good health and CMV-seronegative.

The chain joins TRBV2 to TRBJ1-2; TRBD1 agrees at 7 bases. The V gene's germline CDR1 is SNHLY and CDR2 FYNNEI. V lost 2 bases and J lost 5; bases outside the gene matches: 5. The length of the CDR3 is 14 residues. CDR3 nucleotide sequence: TGTGCCAGCAGTGAACGGACAGGCCTTTATGGCTACACCTTC. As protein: CASSERTGLYGYTF.

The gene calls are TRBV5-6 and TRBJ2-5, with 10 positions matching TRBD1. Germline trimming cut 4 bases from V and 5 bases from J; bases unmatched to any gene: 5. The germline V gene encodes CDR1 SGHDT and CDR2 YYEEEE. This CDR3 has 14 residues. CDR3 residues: CASSPTGGGETQYF. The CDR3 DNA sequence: TGTGCCAGCAGCCCGACAGGGGGCGGGGAGACCCAGTACTTC.

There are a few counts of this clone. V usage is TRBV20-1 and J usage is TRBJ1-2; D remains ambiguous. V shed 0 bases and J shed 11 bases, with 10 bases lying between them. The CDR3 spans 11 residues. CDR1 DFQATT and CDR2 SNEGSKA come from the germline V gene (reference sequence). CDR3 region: CSARDRSGYTF. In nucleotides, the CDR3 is TGCAGTGCTAGAGACAGGAGCGGATACACCTTC.

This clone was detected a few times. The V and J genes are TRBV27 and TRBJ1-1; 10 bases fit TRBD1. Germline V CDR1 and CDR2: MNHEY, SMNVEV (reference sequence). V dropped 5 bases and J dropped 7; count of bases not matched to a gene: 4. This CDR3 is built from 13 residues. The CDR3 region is CASSPGTGVEAFF. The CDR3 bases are TGTGCCAGCAGTCCCGGGACAGGGGTTGAAGCTTTCTTT.

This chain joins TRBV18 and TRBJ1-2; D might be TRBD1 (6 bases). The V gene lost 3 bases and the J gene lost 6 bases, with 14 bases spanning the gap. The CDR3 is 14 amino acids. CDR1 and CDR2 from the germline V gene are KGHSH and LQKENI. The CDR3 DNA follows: TGTGCCAGCTCACCCGGGACACCCAAGGATGGCTACACCTTC. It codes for CASSPGTPKDGYTF.

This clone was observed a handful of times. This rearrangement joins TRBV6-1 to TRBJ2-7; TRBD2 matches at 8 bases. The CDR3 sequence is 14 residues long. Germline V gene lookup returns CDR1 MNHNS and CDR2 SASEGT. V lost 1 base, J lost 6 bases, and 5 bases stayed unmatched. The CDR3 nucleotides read TGTGCCAGCAGTGAAGTTGCGGGGGGTATCGAGCAGTACTTC. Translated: CASSEVAGGIEQYF.

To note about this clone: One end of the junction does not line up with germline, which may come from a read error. The CDR3, as DNA: TGTGCTAGCAGCTTTGGGACAGGGGGGGGAGAGACCCAGTACTTC. It specifies CASSFGTGGGETQYF. The chain recombines TRBV7-7 with TRBJ2-5, with 11 positions matching TRBD1. Germline values: CDR1 SSHAT, CDR2 FNYEAQ (reference sequence). CDR3 size: 15 residues.

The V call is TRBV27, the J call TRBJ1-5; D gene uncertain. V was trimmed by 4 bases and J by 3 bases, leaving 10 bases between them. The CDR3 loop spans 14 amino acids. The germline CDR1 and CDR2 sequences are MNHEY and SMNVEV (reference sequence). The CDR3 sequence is CASSSPTNNQPQHF. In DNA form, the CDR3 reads TGTGCCAGCAGTTCGCCCACAAACAATCAGCCCCAGCATTTT.

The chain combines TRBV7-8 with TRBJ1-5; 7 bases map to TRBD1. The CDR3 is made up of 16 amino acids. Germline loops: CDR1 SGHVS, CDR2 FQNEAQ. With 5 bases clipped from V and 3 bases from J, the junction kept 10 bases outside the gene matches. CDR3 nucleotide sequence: TGTGCCAGCAGCCCGCAACCAACAGGGGCCAATCAGCCCCAGCATTTT. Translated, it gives CASSPQPTGANQPQHF.

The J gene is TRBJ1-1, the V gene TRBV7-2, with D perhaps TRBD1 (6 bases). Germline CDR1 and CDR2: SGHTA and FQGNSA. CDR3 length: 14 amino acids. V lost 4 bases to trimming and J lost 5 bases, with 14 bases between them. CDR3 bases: TGTGCCAGCAGCTCCCGGGCCAGGGGAACTGAAGCTTTCTTT. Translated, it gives CASSSRARGTEAFF.

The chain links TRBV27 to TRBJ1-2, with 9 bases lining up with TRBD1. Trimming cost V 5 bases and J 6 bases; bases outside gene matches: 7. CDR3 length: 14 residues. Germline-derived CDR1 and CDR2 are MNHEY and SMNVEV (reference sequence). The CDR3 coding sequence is TGTGCCAGCAGTCTAAACAGGGGGCAAAATGGCTACACCTTC. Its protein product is CASSLNRGQNGYTF.

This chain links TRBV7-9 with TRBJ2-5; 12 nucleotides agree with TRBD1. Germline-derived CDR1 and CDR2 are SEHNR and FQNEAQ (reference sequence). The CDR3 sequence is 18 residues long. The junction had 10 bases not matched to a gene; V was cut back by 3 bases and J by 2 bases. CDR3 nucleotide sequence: TGTGCCAGCAGCTTCACTGTCCGGGACAGGGGGCGTCAAGAGACCCAGTACTTC. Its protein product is CASSFTVRDRGRQETQYF.

CDR3 in amino acids: CASSVARNTGELFF. CDR3 nucleotides: TGTGCCAGCAGCGTAGCTCGGAACACCGGGGAGCTGTTTTTT. The chain links TRBV9 to TRBJ2-2; D gene unclear. Germline V gives CDR1 SGDLS, CDR2 YYNGEE. V lost 0 bases and J lost 1, with 4 bases in between. This CDR3 is built from 14 residues.

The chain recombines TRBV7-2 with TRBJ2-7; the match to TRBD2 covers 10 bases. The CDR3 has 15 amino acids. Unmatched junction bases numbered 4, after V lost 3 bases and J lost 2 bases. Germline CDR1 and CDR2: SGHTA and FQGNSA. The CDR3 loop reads CASSLRTSGTYEQYF. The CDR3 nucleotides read TGTGCCAGCAGCTTGAGGACTAGCGGCACCTACGAGCAGTACTTC.

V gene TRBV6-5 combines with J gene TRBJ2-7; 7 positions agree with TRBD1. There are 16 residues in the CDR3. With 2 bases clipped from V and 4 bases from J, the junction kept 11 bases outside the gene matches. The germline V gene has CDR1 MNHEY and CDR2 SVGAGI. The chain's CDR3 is CASSYTGTDLRYEQYF. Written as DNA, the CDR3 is TGTGCCAGCAGTTACACCGGGACAGACCTCCGTTACGAGCAGTACTTC.

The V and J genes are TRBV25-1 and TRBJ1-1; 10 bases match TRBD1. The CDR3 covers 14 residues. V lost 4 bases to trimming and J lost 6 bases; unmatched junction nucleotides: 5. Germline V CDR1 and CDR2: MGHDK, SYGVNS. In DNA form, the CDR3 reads TGTGCCAGCAGTGTGGGACAGGGGAGCTCTGAAGCTTTCTTT. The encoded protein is CASSVGQGSSEAFF.

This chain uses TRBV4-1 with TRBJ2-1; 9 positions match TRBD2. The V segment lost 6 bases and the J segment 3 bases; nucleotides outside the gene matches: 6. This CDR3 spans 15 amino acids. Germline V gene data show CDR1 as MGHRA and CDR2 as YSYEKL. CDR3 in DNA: TGCGCCAGCAGGCCGACTAGCGGACTCTACAATGAGCAGTTCTTC. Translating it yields CASRPTSGLYNEQFF.

CDR3: CASSMGLANTGELFF. CDR3 DNA: TGTGCCAGCAGCATGGGACTAGCGAACACCGGGGAGCTGTTTTTT. This chain uses TRBV11-2 with TRBJ2-2; 8 bases match TRBD2. The CDR3 extends over 15 amino acids. CDR1 is SGHAT and CDR2 is FQNNGV in the germline V gene. V trimming: 5 bases; J trimming: 0 bases; junction bases outside the gene matches: 2.

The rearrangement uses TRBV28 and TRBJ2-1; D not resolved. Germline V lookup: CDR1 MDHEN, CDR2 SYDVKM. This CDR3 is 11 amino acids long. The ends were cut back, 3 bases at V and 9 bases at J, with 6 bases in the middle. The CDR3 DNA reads TGTGCCAGCAGTTTGCAGGCTGAGCAGTTCTTC. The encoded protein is CASSLQAEQFF.

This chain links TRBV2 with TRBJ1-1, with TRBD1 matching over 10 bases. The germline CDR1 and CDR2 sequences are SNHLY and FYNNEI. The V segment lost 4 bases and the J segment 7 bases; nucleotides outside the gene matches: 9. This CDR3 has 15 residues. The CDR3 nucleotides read TGTGCCAGCAGTGGGACAGGGGGTGGTTTAAGTGAAGCTTTCTTT. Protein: CASSGTGGGLSEAFF.

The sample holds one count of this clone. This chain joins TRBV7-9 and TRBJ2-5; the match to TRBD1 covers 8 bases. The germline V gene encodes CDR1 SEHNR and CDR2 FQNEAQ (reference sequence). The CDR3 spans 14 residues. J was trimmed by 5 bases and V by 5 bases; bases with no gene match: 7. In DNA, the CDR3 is TGTGCCAGCAGCCAAGGACAGGGCAAGGAGACCCAGTACTTC. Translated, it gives CASSQGQGKETQYF.